Below, 25 T cell receptor beta chains from the same sample are listed, as sequenced in a study of OX40 agonist ivuxolimab in advanced cancers. TCRdb's copy holds only in-frame clones and misses some; the assay was immunoSEQ multiplex PCR. The repertoire holds approximately 28,000 clones, with roughly three quarters as singletons. Specimen: CD4+ or CD8+ T cells sorted from blood, collected in a trial of the OX40 agonist ivuxolimab. The receptors stem from an adult with an advanced solid tumor such as melanoma, head and neck, liver or kidney cancer.

This rearrangement joins TRBV2 to TRBJ1-1; possibly TRBD1 for D (5 bases). The CDR3 loop spans 13 amino acids. Germline values: CDR1 SNHLY, CDR2 FYNNEI. The germline V and J ends were trimmed by 10 bases and 6 bases, with 18 bases remaining between them. The DNA of the CDR3 is TGTGCCACCGCTGGGGGAGCCGCCCCTGAAGCTTTCTTT. It specifies CATAGGAAPEAFF. The full variable domain, completed using reference TRBV2 and TRBJ1-1, is EPEVTQTPSHQVTQMGQEVILRCVPISNHLYFYWYRQILGQKVEFLVSFYNNEISEKSEIFDDQFSVERPDGSNFTLKIRSTKLEDSAMYFCATAGGAAPEAFFGQGTRLTVV.

The genes are TRBV19 and TRBJ1-5, with unresolved D. The germline V gene encodes CDR1 LNHDA and CDR2 SQIVND (reference sequence). This CDR3 has 16 amino acids. V lost 0 bases to trimming and J lost 2 bases, with 11 bases between them. CDR3 nucleotides: TGTGCCAGTAGTATAGATTGGTCGGGCGGCAATCAGCCCCAGCATTTT. Protein sequence: CASSIDWSGGNQPQHF.

The chain links TRBV5-1 to TRBJ2-3, with 8 bases lining up with TRBD2. Trimming removed 3 bases from V and 3 bases from J; junction bases left unmatched: 6. The CDR3 sequence is 15 residues long. Germline V CDR1 and CDR2: SGHRS, YFSETQ. CDR3 in amino acids: CASSWASGGTDTQYF. CDR3 in DNA: TGCGCCAGCAGCTGGGCCAGCGGGGGAACAGATACGCAGTATTTT.

This chain joins TRBV7-9 and TRBJ2-3, with a weak D call TRBD2 (6 bases). V gave up 4 bases and J gave up 4 bases, with 27 bases separating them. Germline V lookup: CDR1 SEHNR, CDR2 FQNEAQ (reference sequence). The CDR3 length is 19 residues. The CDR3 DNA is TGTGCCAGCAGCTCCCGAAGGCCGGTGGGGGGTGGAGTGGCAGATACGCAGTATTTT. It codes for CASSSRRPVGGGVADTQYF.

The chain employs TRBV19 and TRBJ2-1; 7 nucleotides agree with TRBD2. The length of the CDR3 is 15 residues. After removal of 1 base from V and 9 bases from J, the junction contained 9 bases not matched to a gene. The germline V gene has CDR1 LNHDA and CDR2 SQIVND (reference sequence). The CDR3 sequence is CASSIGGGLMFEQFF. CDR3 nucleotides: TGTGCCAGTAGTATAGGCGGGGGTCTTATGTTTGAGCAGTTCTTC.

This clone was counted a few times. V and J are TRBV5-4 and TRBJ1-2; perhaps TRBD1 as D (5 bases). The CDR3 runs to 16 residues. Germline V gives CDR1 SGHNT, CDR2 YYREEE (reference sequence). With 3 bases removed from V and 6 bases from J, the gap between germline ends came to 21 bases. CDR3 protein: CASSSTGGRFLHGYTF. The CDR3, as DNA: TGTGCCAGCAGCTCTACGGGGGGAAGGTTCTTGCATGGCTACACCTTC.

This clone was detected once. The CDR3 nucleotides are TGCGCCAGCAGCGCCCCGATGGGGGGGGCCGGTTTTGGCTACACCTTC. Amino acid sequence: CASSAPMGGAGFGYTF. V usage is TRBV4-1 and J usage is TRBJ1-2; possible D gene TRBD1, 6 bases. This CDR3 is 16 amino acids long. CDR1 and CDR2 from the germline V gene are MGHRA and YSYEKL. V dropped 5 bases and J dropped 7 bases, with 23 bases sitting between them.

This chain uses TRBV6-1 with TRBJ2-7, with unresolved D. Germline values: CDR1 MNHNS, CDR2 SASEGT. V gave up 2 bases and J gave up 3 bases, with 11 bases separating them. This CDR3 has 14 residues. The CDR3 DNA reads TGTGCCAGCAGTGAAAGGAGTCTGAGCTACGAGCAGTACTTC. Translating it yields CASSERSLSYEQYF.

This chain links TRBV11-2 with TRBJ1-2; 9 bases are shared with TRBD1. CDR1 SGHAT and CDR2 FQNNGV come from the germline V gene. After removal of 5 bases from V and 6 bases from J, the junction contained 10 bases not matched to a gene. The CDR3 loop spans 15 amino acids. The DNA for the CDR3 is TGTGCCAGCAGCGCCGGGACAGGGAGTGTCCATGGCTACACCTTC. It is translated as CASSAGTGSVHGYTF.

The rearrangement links TRBV6-1 to TRBJ1-5; weak D call: TRBD1 (6 bases). CDR1 and CDR2 from the germline V gene are MNHNS and SASEGT. V was trimmed by 2 bases and J by 4 bases, leaving 18 bases between them. The CDR3 covers 17 residues. CDR3 DNA sequence: TGTGCCAGCAGTGAAAGGTTCCAGGGGACGAGTAATCAGCCCCAGCATTTT. It encodes CASSERFQGTSNQPQHF.

The chain uses TRBV10-3 and TRBJ1-2; D gene unclear. The CDR3 sequence is 15 residues long. Germline loops: CDR1 ENHRY, CDR2 SYGVKD. V lost 0 bases and J 5 bases, leaving 13 bases between the germline ends. CDR3 sequence reads: CAISESAGLRYGYTF. CDR3 coding DNA: TGTGCCATCAGTGAGTCGGCAGGTCTGAGGTATGGCTACACCTTC.

The V and J genes are TRBV11-2 and TRBJ2-1; D gene uncertain. V gave up 3 bases and J gave up 7 bases, with 10 bases separating them. This CDR3 has 13 amino acids. Germline-derived CDR1 and CDR2 are SGHAT and FQNNGV. CDR3 in amino acids: CASSLSQWNEQFF. CDR3 in DNA: TGTGCCAGCAGCTTGAGCCAGTGGAATGAGCAGTTCTTC.

The chain couples TRBV6-5 to TRBJ1-2, with TRBD1 identical over 10 bases. Germline-derived CDR1 and CDR2 are MNHEY and SVGAGI. J was trimmed by 5 bases and V by 5 bases; bases with no gene match: 8. The CDR3 is 15 residues long. CDR3 nucleotides: TGTGCCAGCAGTACCGGGACAGGGGTTAAGTATGGCTACACCTTC. Amino acids: CASSTGTGVKYGYTF.

The chain uses TRBV11-2 and TRBJ1-1; D is unresolved. CDR3 length: 14 amino acids. Trimming removed 5 bases at V and 7 bases at J, with 17 bases between. Germline lookup yields CDR1 SGHAT and CDR2 FQNNGV. Here the CDR3 reads CASSATAVTYEAFF. CDR3 coding DNA: TGTGCCAGCAGCGCGACTGCGGTCACCTATGAAGCTTTCTTT.

V and J are TRBV5-1 and TRBJ2-2; D tentatively fits TRBD1 or TRBD2 (6 bases each). The V end lost 3 bases, the J end lost 2 bases, and 17 bases lay between the germline ends. This CDR3 has 17 residues. Germline V gene sequence: CDR1 SGHRS, CDR2 YFSETQ. The CDR3 coding sequence is TGCGCCAGCAGCTGGAATGTCGGGGGCTCCAACACCGGGGAGCTGTTTTTT. Its protein is CASSWNVGGSNTGELFF.

The chain recombines TRBV27 with TRBJ1-2; D perhaps matches TRBD1 (5 bases). Germline assignment: CDR1 MNHEY and CDR2 SMNVEV (reference sequence). The CDR3 covers 15 residues. Trimming left V 6 bases short and J 4 bases short, with 18 bases between. CDR3 nucleotide sequence: TGTGCCAGCAGCCCCGGCGAGGCAGGGACCTATGGCTACACCTTC. Its translation is CASSPGEAGTYGYTF.

A remark on this clone: The sample contains more than one DNA sequence encoding this CDR3. In DNA, the CDR3 is TGTGCCAGCAGTGTATCACGGGAAGAGACCCAGTACTTC. Encoded protein: CASSVSREETQYF. This chain joins TRBV6-1 and TRBJ2-5; no firm D call. Trimming removed 4 bases from V and 3 bases from J, with 9 bases in between. CDR1 is MNHNS and CDR2 is SASEGT in the germline V gene. CDR3 length equals 13 residues.

The rearrangement joins TRBV15 to TRBJ2-7; TRBD2 matches 10 bases. Germline CDR1 is LNHNV and CDR2 is YYDKDF (reference sequence). The CDR3 length is 17 residues. V was clipped by 0 bases and J by 0 bases; unmatched bases: 5. CDR3 in DNA: TGTGCCACCAGCAGAGATCTACTAGCGGGGCCCTCCTACGAGCAGTACTTC. Its translation: CATSRDLLAGPSYEQYF.

The chain employs TRBV6-1 and TRBJ1-1; weak D call: TRBD1 (6 bases). This CDR3 comprises 11 residues. The germline V gene has CDR1 MNHNS and CDR2 SASEGT. The ends were cut back, 11 bases at V and 4 bases at J, with 11 bases in the middle. CDR3 nucleotides: TGTGCCGCGACAGGCCCCACTGAAGCTTTCTTT. It yields the protein CAATGPTEAFF.

CDR3 region: CASSSWALITGGYTF. The CDR3 nucleotides read TGTGCCAGCAGTTCCTGGGCCCTTATAACGGGCGGCTACACCTTC. The chain uses TRBV6-5 and TRBJ1-2; D is undetermined. From germline, CDR1 is MNHEY and CDR2 SVGAGI. With 4 bases removed from V and 8 bases from J, the gap between germline ends came to 20 bases. This CDR3 has 15 residues.

The chain carries TRBV5-1 and TRBJ1-1; TRBD1 agrees at 7 bases. The J segment lost 7 bases and the V segment lost 4 bases, leaving 7 bases of the junction unmatched. CDR1 is SGHRS and CDR2 is YFSETQ in the germline V gene. The CDR3 runs to 13 residues. CDR3 residues: CASSPDRPDEAFF. The CDR3 DNA reads as TGCGCCAGCAGCCCGGACAGGCCCGATGAAGCTTTCTTT.

V and J are TRBV7-9 and TRBJ1-5; D gene ambiguous. Per germline, CDR1 SEHNR and CDR2 FQNEAQ (reference sequence). Trimming removed 1 base from V and 1 base from J, with 5 bases in between. The CDR3 length is 14 residues. CDR3 amino acids: CASSLEGSNQPQHF. The CDR3 DNA reads TGTGCCAGCAGCTTAGAGGGAAGCAATCAGCCCCAGCATTTT.

This clone was seen a single time. The V gene is TRBV28, the J gene TRBJ2-5, with TRBD1 matching over 10 bases. Trimming removed 6 bases from V and 5 bases from J; junction bases left unmatched: 6. In germline, CDR1 is MDHEN, CDR2 SYDVKM. The CDR3 runs to 14 residues. CDR3 protein: CASSSGQGWETQYF. The CDR3 DNA sequence: TGTGCCAGCAGCTCGGGACAGGGGTGGGAGACCCAGTACTTC. Full variable domain (outside the CDR3, taken from reference TRBV28 and TRBJ2-5): DVKVTQSSRYLVKRTGEKVFLECVQDMDHENMFWYRQDPGLGLRLIYFSYDVKMKEKGDIPEGYSVSREKKERFSLILESASTNQTSMYLCASSSGQGWETQYFGPGTRLLVL.

The CDR3 region is CASTTTRGGIGETQYF. In DNA form, the CDR3 reads TGTGCCAGCACCACTACTAGAGGGGGCATCGGAGAGACCCAGTACTTC. This rearrangement joins TRBV25-1 to TRBJ2-5; 7 bases match TRBD1. The CDR3 covers 16 residues. From germline, CDR1 is MGHDK and CDR2 SYGVNS. V lost 7 bases and J lost 4; bases outside the gene matches: 15.

This clone showed up just a few times. V is TRBV7-2 and J is TRBJ1-1, with D possibly TRBD1 on 5 matching bases. The V end lost 2 bases, the J end lost 10 bases, and 11 bases lay between the germline ends. CDR3 length: 12 amino acids. The germline gives CDR1 SGHTA, CDR2 FQGNSA. CDR3: CASSLYGGGAFF. CDR3 nucleotides: TGTGCCAGCAGCTTATATGGGGGGGGAGCTTTCTTT.